Following are 13 T cell receptor beta chains from one sample sequenced in a study of T cell repertoires in cytomegalovirus infection (dated by TCRdb to about 2019). Sequencing relied on an Illumina HiSeq 1500. TCRdb reanalyzed the raw reads on its own, using fastp at Q25 for trimming and MiXCR for clone calling, and kept in-frame beta chains. Each entry is one CDR3 protein sequence, shown with its most common DNA and genes. The sample table shows roughly 78,000 distinct CDR3 sequences, and approximately 42% are seen once. The top ten clones comprise about 92% of the sample. These TCRs are of unknown antigen specificity. In light of the paper, this sample's treatment or condition label describes: in vitro stimulation with specific CMV peptide epitopes to enrich CMV-specific T cells. The sequenced sample was CD8+ T cells from cultured PBMCs, obtained from culture after CMV antigen stimulation. These receptors came from a human donor in good health (CMV status not recorded). Some clones in this sample may be carry-over from other donors' samples.

This clonotype is a singleton in its sample. The rearrangement links TRBV6-5 to TRBJ1-5; D is unclear. From germline, CDR1 is MNHEY and CDR2 SVGAGI. Trimming took 2 bases from V and 4 from J, leaving 9 bases between them. The CDR3 is 14 residues long. The CDR3 DNA reads as TGTGCCAGCAGTTACGGTCTAGGAAATCAGCCCCAGCATTTT. It translates to CASSYGLGNQPQHF.

This clonotype was seen a handful of times. The V gene is TRBV29-1, the J gene TRBJ2-7; unclear D gene. From germline, CDR1 is SQVTM and CDR2 ANQGSEA. Trimming cost V 3 bases and J 3 bases, with 9 bases left between them. This CDR3 has 12 residues. CDR3 region: CSVETADYEQYF. The CDR3 DNA reads as TGCAGCGTTGAGACGGCGGACTACGAGCAGTACTTC.

This sequence joins TRBV7-4 and TRBJ2-7; weak D call: TRBD1 (5 bases). Germline V CDR1 and CDR2: SGHVT, SQSDAQ. CDR3 length: 13 amino acids. Trimming cost V 5 bases and J 3 bases, with 11 bases left between them. The CDR3 nucleotides read TGTGCCAGCAGCCAGCGACAGAGCTACGAGCAGTACTTC. Translating it yields CASSQRQSYEQYF.

The V call is TRBV20-1, the J call TRBJ2-7; D ambiguous. CDR3 size: 13 residues. Trimming cost V 3 bases and J 3 bases, with 12 bases left between them. The germline CDR1 and CDR2 sequences are DFQATT and SNEGSKA (reference sequence). The CDR3 here is CSARYSRDYEQYF. The CDR3 bases are TGCAGTGCTAGGTACAGCCGAGACTACGAGCAGTACTTC.

This clonotype was counted only a few times. This chain joins TRBV27 and TRBJ1-5, with D possibly being TRBD1 (5 bases). Trimming cost V 4 bases and J 7 bases, with 11 bases left between them. The CDR3 is 13 residues long. CDR1 and CDR2 (germline): MNHEY, SMNVEV (reference sequence). The CDR3, as DNA: TGTGCCAGCAGTTGGACCAGGGAACAGCCCCAGCATTTT. Its translation: CASSWTREQPQHF.

The gene calls are TRBV28 and TRBJ1-2; D is perhaps TRBD1 (5 bases). Germline V gene sequence: CDR1 MDHEN, CDR2 SYDVKM. This CDR3 contains 15 residues. Trimming pared 8 bases from V and 3 bases from J, leaving 19 bases between. In DNA, the CDR3 is TGTGCCAGCGGGAGGCCTTCCGAGGGGTACTATGGCTACACCTTC. This codes for CASGRPSEGYYGYTF.

Here the CDR3 DNA reads TGTGCCAGCAGTACAGGACAGCTCATTAATGAAAAACTGTTTTTT. Protein: CASSTGQLINEKLFF. This chain joins TRBV28 and TRBJ1-4, with D possibly matching TRBD1 (6 bases). Per the germline V gene, CDR1 is MDHEN and CDR2 is SYDVKM. Trimming removed 5 bases at V and 4 bases at J, with 14 bases between. The CDR3 has 15 residues.

This clonotype was recorded a few times. This sequence joins TRBV28 and TRBJ2-3, with TRBD2 matching over 8 bases. The CDR3 sequence is 17 residues long. CDR1 MDHEN and CDR2 SYDVKM come from the germline V gene. The junction had 15 bases not matched to a gene; V was cut back by 3 bases and J by 7 bases. CDR3 sequence: CASSFPVGGGSLNTQYF. Written as DNA, the CDR3 is TGTGCCAGCAGTTTCCCGGTCGGGGGGGGTTCTCTAAATACGCAGTATTTT. Together with reference TRBV28 and TRBJ2-3, the CDR3 gives the full variable domain: DVKVTQSSRYLVKRTGEKVFLECVQDMDHENMFWYRQDPGLGLRLIYFSYDVKMKEKGDIPEGYSVSREKKERFSLILESASTNQTSMYLCASSFPVGGGSLNTQYFGPGTRLTVL.

This chain links TRBV6-1 with TRBJ2-3; D gene ambiguous. Germline V lookup: CDR1 MNHNS, CDR2 SASEGT. Trimming removed 5 bases at V and 0 bases at J, with 12 bases between. This CDR3 region has 15 residues. CDR3 protein: CASSYEVASTDTQYF. The CDR3 DNA follows: TGTGCCAGCAGTTATGAGGTGGCTAGCACAGATACGCAGTATTTT.

This clonotype was seen at least ten times. The rearrangement joins TRBV6-2 or TRBV6-3 to TRBJ2-1; 9 bases line up with TRBD1. CDR1 MNHEY and CDR2 SVGEGT come from the germline V gene. The trim removed 7 bases at V and 2 bases at J, leaving 3 bases unmatched. The CDR3 loop spans 14 amino acids. The CDR3 DNA follows: TGTGCCAGCACCGGACAGGGGACCTACAATGAGCAGTTCTTC. As protein: CASTGQGTYNEQFF.

This chain joins TRBV5-1 and TRBJ2-7; 7 bases match TRBD2. After removal of 3 bases from V and 0 bases from J, the junction contained 9 bases not matched to a gene. The CDR3 consists of 16 residues. Germline CDR1 reads SGHRS; CDR2 reads YFSETQ. The CDR3 nucleotides read TGCGCCAGCAGCTCCGCGGGGGACGGAGGCTCCTACGAGCAGTACTTC. Translating it yields CASSSAGDGGSYEQYF.

The rearrangement uses TRBV2 and TRBJ2-7; 13 bases match TRBD2. This CDR3 has 15 residues. Germline V gives CDR1 SNHLY, CDR2 FYNNEI. V lost 6 bases, J lost 0 bases, and 2 bases stayed unmatched. CDR3 sequence: CASRGTSGTSYEQYF. The CDR3 coding sequence is TGTGCCAGCAGGGGGACTAGCGGGACCTCCTACGAGCAGTACTTC.

Only a few counts were recorded for this clonotype. This chain links TRBV4-3 with TRBJ1-2; D remains unclear. The CDR3 is 16 residues long. Germline CDR1 is LGHNA and CDR2 is YSLEER. The V and J ends lost 1 base and 5 bases respectively, with 17 bases between them. In DNA form, the CDR3 reads TGCGCCAGCAGCCAAGGCCTTTCGCCGTCTCCTTATGGCTACACCTTC. Residues: CASSQGLSPSPYGYTF.